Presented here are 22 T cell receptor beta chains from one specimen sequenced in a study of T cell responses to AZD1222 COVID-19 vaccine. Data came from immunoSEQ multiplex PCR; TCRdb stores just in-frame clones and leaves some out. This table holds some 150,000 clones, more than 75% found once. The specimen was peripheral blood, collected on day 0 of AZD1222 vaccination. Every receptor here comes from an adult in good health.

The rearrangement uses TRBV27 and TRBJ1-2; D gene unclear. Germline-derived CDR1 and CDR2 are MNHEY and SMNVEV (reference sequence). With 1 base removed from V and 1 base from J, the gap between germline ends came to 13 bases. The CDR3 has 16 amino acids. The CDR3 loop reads CASSLFFSRVNYGYTF. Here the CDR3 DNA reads TGTGCCAGCAGTTTATTCTTTAGTAGGGTTAACTATGGCTACACCTTC.

The CDR3 nucleotides are TGTGCCAGCAGCCAGGGGCACCCAGCTAACTATGGCTACACCTTC. Its protein product is CASSQGHPANYGYTF. The J gene is TRBJ1-2, the V gene TRBV3-1 (or the pseudogene TRBV3-2); tentatively, D is TRBD1 (5 bases). Per germline, CDR1 LGHDT and CDR2 YNNKEL (reference sequence). V was trimmed by 3 bases and J by 0 bases, leaving 11 bases between them. The CDR3 spans 15 residues.

The CDR3 region has the DNA TGTGCCAGTAGTCCCGGGACAGGGGGGAGTCAGCCCCAGCATTTT. This gives the protein CASSPGTGGSQPQHF. This chain connects TRBV19 to TRBJ1-5; 11 nucleotides agree with TRBD1. CDR3 length: 15 amino acids. CDR1 and CDR2 from the germline V gene are LNHDA and SQIVND (reference sequence). Germline trimming cut 5 bases from V and 6 bases from J; bases unmatched to any gene: 6.

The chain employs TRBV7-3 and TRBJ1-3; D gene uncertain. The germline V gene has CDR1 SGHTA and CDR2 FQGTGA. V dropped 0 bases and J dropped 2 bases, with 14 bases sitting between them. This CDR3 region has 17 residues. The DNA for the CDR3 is TGTGCCAGCAGCTTAACAGGCCCCGGTGAGGCTGGAAACACCATATATTTT. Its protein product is CASSLTGPGEAGNTIYF.

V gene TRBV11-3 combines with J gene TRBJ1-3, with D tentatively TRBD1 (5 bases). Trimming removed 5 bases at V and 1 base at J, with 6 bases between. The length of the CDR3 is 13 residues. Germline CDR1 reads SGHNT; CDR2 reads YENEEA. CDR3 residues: CASSTGSGNTIYF. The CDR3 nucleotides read TGTGCCAGCAGCACAGGATCTGGAAACACCATATATTTT.

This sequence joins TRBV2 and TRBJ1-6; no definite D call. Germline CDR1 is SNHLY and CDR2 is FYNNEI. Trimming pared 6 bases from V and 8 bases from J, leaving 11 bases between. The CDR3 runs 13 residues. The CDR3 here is CASRQSQYSPLHF. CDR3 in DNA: TGTGCCAGCAGACAGTCCCAATATTCACCCCTCCACTTT.

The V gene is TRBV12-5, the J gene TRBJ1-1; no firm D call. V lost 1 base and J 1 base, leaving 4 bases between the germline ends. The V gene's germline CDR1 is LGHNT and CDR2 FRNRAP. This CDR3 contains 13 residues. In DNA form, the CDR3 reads TGTGCTAGTGGTTTGGAAGAGAACACTGAAGCTTTCTTT. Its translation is CASGLEENTEAFF.

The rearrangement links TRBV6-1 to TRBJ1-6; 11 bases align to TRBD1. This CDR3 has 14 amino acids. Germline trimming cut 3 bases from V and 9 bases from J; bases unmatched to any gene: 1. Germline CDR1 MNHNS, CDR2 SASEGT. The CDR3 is CASSDGTGGSPLHF. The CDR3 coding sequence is TGTGCCAGCAGTGACGGGACAGGGGGTTCACCCCTCCACTTT.

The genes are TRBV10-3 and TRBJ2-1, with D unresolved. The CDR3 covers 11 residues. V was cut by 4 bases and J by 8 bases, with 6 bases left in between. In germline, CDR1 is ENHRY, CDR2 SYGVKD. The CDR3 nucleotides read TGTGCCATCAGTGTTGGGCATGAGCAGTTCTTC. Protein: CAISVGHEQFF.

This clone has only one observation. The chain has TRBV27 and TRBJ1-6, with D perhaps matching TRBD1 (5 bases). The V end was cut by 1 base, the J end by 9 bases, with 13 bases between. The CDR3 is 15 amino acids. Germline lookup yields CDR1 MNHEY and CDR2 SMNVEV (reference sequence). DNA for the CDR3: TGTGCCAGCAGTTTATATAGGGGAAGGGGTTCACCCCTCCACTTT. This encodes CASSLYRGRGSPLHF.

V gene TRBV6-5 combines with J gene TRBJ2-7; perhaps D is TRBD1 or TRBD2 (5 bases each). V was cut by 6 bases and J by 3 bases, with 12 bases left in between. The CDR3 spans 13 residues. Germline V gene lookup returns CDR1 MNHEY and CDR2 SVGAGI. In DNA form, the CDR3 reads TGTGCCAGCAGGTCCGGGACCCTCTACGAGCAGTACTTC. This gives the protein CASRSGTLYEQYF.

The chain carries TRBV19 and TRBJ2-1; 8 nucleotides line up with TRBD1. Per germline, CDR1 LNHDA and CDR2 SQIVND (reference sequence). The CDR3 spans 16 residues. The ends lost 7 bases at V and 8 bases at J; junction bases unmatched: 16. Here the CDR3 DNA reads TGTGCCAGTACCGTACCGCCGGGGACAGGTCAATATGAGCAGTTCTTC. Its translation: CASTVPPGTGQYEQFF.

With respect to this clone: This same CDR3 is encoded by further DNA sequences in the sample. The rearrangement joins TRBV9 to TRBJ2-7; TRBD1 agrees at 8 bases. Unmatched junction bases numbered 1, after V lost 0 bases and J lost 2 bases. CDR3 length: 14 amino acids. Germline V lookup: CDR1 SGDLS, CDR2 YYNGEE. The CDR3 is CASSVGTGTYEQYF. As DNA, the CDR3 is TGTGCCAGCAGCGTAGGGACAGGGACCTACGAGCAGTACTTC.

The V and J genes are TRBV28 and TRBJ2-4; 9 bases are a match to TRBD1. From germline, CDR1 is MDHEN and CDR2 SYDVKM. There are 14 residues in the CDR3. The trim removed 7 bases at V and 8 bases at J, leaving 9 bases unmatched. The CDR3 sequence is CASNRRDRVDIQYF. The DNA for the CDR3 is TGTGCCAGCAACCGCCGGGACAGGGTGGACATTCAGTACTTC.

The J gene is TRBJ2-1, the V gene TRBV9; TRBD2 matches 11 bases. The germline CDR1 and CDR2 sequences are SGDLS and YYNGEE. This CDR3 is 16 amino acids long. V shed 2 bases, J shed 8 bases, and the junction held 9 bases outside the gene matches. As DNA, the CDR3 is TGTGCCAGCAGCGTGACGATAGCGGGAGGGGGCGATGAGCAGTTCTTC. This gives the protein CASSVTIAGGGDEQFF.

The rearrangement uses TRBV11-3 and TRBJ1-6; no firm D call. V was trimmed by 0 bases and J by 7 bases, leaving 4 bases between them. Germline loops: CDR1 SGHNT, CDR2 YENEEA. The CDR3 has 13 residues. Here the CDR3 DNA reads TGTGCCAGCAGCTTAGATCAGAATTCACCCCTCCACTTT. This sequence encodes CASSLDQNSPLHF.

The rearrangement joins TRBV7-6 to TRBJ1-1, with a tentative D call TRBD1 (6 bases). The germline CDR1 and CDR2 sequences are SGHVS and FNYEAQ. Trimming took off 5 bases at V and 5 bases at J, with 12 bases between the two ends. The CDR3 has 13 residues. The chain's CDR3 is CASSPRGGTEAFF. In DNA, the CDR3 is TGTGCCAGCAGCCCCAGGGGAGGGACTGAAGCTTTCTTT.

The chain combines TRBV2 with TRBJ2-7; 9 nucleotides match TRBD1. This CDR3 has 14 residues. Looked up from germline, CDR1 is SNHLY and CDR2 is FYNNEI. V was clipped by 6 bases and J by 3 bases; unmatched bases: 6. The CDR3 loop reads CASRPGQGFYEQYF. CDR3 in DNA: TGTGCCAGCAGACCGGGACAGGGTTTCTACGAGCAGTACTTC.

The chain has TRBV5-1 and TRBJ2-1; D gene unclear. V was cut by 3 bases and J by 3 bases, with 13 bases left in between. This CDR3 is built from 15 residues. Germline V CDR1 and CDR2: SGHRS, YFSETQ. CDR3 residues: CASSYTQPGYNEQFF. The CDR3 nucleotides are TGCGCCAGCAGCTATACGCAGCCGGGCTACAATGAGCAGTTCTTC.

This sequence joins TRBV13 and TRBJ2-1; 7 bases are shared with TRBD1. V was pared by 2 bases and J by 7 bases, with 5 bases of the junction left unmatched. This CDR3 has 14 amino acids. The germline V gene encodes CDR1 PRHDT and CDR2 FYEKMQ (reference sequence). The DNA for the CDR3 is TGTGCCAGCAGCTTAAGGACAGGTTTTAATGAGCAGTTCTTC. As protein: CASSLRTGFNEQFF.

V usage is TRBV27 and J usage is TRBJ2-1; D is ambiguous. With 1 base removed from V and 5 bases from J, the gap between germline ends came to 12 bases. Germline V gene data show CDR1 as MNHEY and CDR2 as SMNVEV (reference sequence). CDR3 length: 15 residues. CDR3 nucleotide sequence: TGTGCCAGCAGTTTATTAGTGGGAATCCACAATGAGCAGTTCTTC. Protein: CASSLLVGIHNEQFF.

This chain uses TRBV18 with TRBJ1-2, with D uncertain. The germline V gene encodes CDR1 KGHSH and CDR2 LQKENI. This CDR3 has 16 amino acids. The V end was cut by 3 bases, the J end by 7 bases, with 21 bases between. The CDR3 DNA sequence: TGTGCCAGCTCACCGGTAGGCCAGGTCGACCTACGTGGCTACACCTTC. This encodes CASSPVGQVDLRGYTF.